This T cell receptor (beta chain) was identified in a study of identical twins' blood T cells (dated by TCRdb to the early 2010s). The study in broad terms: The roughly 12 libraries, six for the alpha chain and six for the beta chain, yielded 50 million or so Illumina reads in total. To assess how genetics influences repertoire formation, the study used next-generation sequencing to compare the TCR alpha and beta chain repertoires of three pairs of monozygous twins. The full study reports these points: The number of CDR3 clonotypes shared between two donors was mainly determined by the product of the cloneset sizes of the two donors, and no clear deviation from this trend was shown by twins. Looking at the most abundant TCRbeta clonotypes, every donor had more CDR3 sequences in common with her twin than with unrelated donors. Independent studies were stated to be required to validate the proposed role of the TCRalpha J segment in MHC recognition during thymic selection. Environmental influences could not be excluded as an explanation for twin similarity, since twins were reared together. Twin pairs were reported to be markedly more alike in V gene usage than unrelated donors were, even when looking at non-selected out-of-frame TCRbeta clonotypes.

The library came from 5' RACE. This sample was sequenced with an Illumina Genome Analyzer IIx. RNA-based TCR cDNA libraries were prepared by a previously described protocol with several modifications. To prevent cross-contamination, sample-specific barcodes were added to both ends of each TCR cDNA library during cDNA synthesis and amplification. Turning to the authors' computational methods: Between about 95,000 and nearly 500,000 clonotypes were identified per individual, and roughly 2.2 to 3.6 million CDR3-containing reads were obtained per library. Reads with improper barcode index combinations were discarded, after which clonesets were built for each library with the MiTCR software. During the assembly of CDR3 clonotypes by MiTCR, low-quality reads were filtered or rescued and PCR and sequencing errors were corrected. Artificial out-of-frame clonotypes were mapped to in-frame sequences, with one indel allowed in the CDR3, and then removed. To measure how similar V and J gene usage was between donors, Jensen-Shannon divergence was divided by mean entropy. The public reads were run again by TCRdb, first through fastp at Q25 and then through MiXCR, and only productive beta chains were kept. Every CDR3 protein is listed once, alongside the most common genes and DNA of its rows. The V and J calls, along with clone size, are taken from TCRdb and not from the paper's own processing. A total of about 370,000 distinct CDR3 sequences appear in this sample, roughly 30% of them only once. The leading ten clones occupy around 5.6% of the sample.

The donors were six healthy women who made up three monozygous twin pairs. All three twin pairs had been reared together and were thought likely to have met the same infectious agents and vaccines. RNA was isolated from peripheral blood mononuclear cells and used to prepare TCR cDNA libraries. CDR1 and CDR2 (LNHDA, SQIVND) derive from the germline V gene (reference sequence). The junction shows trimming of 7 bases on V and 0 bases on J, plus 13 bases between the germline ends. The CDR3 contains 15 residues, cysteine and phenylalanine counted. The kept DNA is CDR3 alone, 45 bases in frame from the first base. In regard to this clonotype: There is no known antigen for this receptor. Base-call qualities are not available, and no considerably larger clone is one nucleotide away.

This receptor was taken from a woman between 18 and 49 years old in good health. Input material: PBMCs. This chain is built from TRBV19 and TRBJ1-5, with the D gene uncertain. CDR3 loop: CASTIRQDSNQPQHF. DNA sequence: TGTGCCAGTACAATCCGTCAGGATAGCAATCAGCCCCAGCATTTT.